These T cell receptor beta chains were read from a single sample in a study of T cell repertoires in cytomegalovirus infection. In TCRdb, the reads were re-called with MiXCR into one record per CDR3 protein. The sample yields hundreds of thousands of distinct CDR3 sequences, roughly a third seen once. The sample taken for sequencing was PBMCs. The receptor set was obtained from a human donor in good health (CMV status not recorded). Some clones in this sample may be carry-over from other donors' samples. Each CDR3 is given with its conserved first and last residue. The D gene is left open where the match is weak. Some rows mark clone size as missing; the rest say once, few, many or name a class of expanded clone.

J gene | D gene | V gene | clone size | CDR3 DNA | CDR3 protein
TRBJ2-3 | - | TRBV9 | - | TGTGCCAGCAGCCCCGGGGGCCTACGCACAGATACGCAGTATTTT | CASSPGGLRTDTQYF
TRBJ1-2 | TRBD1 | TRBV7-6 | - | TGTGCCAGCAGCTTAGAGACAGGGGGCGCGGAGGGCTACACCTTC | CASSLETGGAEGYTF
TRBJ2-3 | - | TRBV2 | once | TGTGCCAGCAGGCAGCGCGATACGCAGTATTTT | CASRQRDTQYF
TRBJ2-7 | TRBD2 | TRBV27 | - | TGTGCCAGCAGCCTAACCCCAACTAGCGGGTGGTACGAGCAGTACTTC | CASSLTPTSGWYEQYF
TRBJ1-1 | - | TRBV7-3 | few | TGTGCCAGCAGCCAATCAGACAAAAACACTGAAGCTTTCTTT | CASSQSDKNTEAFF
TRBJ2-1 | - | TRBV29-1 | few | TGCAGCGTTGAGGAGGGCCCACTTCCTTCCAATGAGCAGTTCTTC | CSVEEGPLPSNEQFF
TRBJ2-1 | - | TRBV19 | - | TGTGCCAGTAGTATCTCTGGTGGGTCCTACAATGAGCAGTTCTTC | CASSISGGSYNEQFF
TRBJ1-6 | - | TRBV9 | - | TGTGCCAGCAGCCCGTATATGAACTCCTATAATTCACCCCTCCACTTT | CASSPYMNSYNSPLHF
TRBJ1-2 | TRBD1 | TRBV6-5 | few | TGTGCCAGCATCAAAATGGGACAGGGCGCAAAGGGGAAGTATGGCTACACCTTC | CASIKMGQGAKGKYGYTF
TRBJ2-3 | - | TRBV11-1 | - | TGTGCCAGCAGCTCTCCCGTTGGGGGGCATCGGGGTACGCAGTATTTT | CASSSPVGGHRGTQYF
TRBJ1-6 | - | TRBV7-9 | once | TGTGCCAGCAGCTTACAAGGGACGGTCAATAATTCACCCCTCCACTTT | CASSLQGTVNNSPLHF
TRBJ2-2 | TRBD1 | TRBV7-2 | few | TGTGCCAGCAGCGCCATAAGACAGGGGGTGGGGGAGCTGTTTTTT | CASSAIRQGVGELFF
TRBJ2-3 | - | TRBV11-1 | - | TGTGCCAGCAGCCCCATTTTGGGGGGGCCGCTCTCCCCGCAGTATTTT | CASSPILGGPLSPQYF
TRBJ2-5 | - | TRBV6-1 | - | TGTGCCAGCAGTGTGCGGGATGCCCAAGAGACCCAGTACTTC | CASSVRDAQETQYF
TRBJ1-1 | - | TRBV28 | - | TGTGCCAGCAGTTTAATCAGCAGGATGAACACTGAAGCTTTCTTT | CASSLISRMNTEAFF
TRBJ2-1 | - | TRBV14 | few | TGTGCCAGCAGCCAGACTAGTTTAGTAAACAATGAGCAGTTCTTC | CASSQTSLVNNEQFF
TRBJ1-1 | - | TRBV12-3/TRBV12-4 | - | TGTGCCAGCACCTCGTGGGCAGCCAACACTGAAGCTTTCTTT | CASTSWAANTEAFF
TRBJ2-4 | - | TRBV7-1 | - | TGTGACAGCAGCCGGACGGTAGATCGGGCTCAGTACTTC | CDSSRTVDRAQYF
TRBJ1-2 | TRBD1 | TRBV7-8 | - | TGTGCCAGCAGCCTACAGGGGGCGAGCGGCTACACCTTC | CASSLQGASGYTF
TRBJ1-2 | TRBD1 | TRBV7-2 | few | TGTGCCAGCAGCTTAGGCCGCACAGGGGGTAGCTATGGCTACACCTTC | CASSLGRTGGSYGYTF
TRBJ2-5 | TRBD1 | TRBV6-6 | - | TGTGCCAGCAGATACAGGGGGCAAGAGACCCAGTACTTC | CASRYRGQETQYF
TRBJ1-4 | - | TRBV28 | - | TGTGCCAGCAGTTTTCGACCCGGGAATGAAAAACTGTTTTTT | CASSFRPGNEKLFF
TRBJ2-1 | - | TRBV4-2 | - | TGTGCCAGCAGCCAAGGACGTCTGCAGCGGTCTGATGAGCAGTTCTTC | CASSQGRLQRSDEQFF